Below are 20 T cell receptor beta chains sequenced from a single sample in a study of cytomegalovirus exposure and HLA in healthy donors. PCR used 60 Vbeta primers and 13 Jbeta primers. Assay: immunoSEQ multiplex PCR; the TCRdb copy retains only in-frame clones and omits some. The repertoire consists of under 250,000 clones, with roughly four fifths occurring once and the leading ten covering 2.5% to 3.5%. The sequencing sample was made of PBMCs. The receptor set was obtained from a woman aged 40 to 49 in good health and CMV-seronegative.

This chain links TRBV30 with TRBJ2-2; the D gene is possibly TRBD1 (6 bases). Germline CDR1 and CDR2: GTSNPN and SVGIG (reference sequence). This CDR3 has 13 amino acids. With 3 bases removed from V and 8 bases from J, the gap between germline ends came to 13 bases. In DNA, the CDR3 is TGTGCCTGGAGAGTAGCCGGGACAGGGGAGCTGTTTTTT. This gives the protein CAWRVAGTGELFF.

DNA of the CDR3: TGCGCCAGCAGCAGACAGGGCGGGCGTGAAAAACTGTTTTTT. Amino acid sequence: CASSRQGGREKLFF. The rearrangement joins TRBV5-1 to TRBJ1-4, with TRBD1 matching over 7 bases. V shed 4 bases, J shed 7 bases, and the junction held 7 bases outside the gene matches. The CDR3 is 14 amino acids. Germline V gives CDR1 SGHRS, CDR2 YFSETQ.

The CDR3 DNA reads as TGTGCCAGCAGTTTTTCCACAATGGAGGACACTGAAGCTTTCTTT. This gives the protein CASSFSTMEDTEAFF. The rearrangement links TRBV28 to TRBJ1-1; no firm D call. The germline V gene encodes CDR1 MDHEN and CDR2 SYDVKM. This CDR3 has 15 residues. Trimming cost V 3 bases and J 3 bases, with 14 bases left between them.

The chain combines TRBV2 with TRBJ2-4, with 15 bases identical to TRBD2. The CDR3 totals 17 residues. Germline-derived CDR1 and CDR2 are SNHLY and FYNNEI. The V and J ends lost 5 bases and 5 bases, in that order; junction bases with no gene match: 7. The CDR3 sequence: CASSFGLAGGIENIQYF. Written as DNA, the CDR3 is TGTGCCAGCAGTTTTGGACTAGCGGGAGGGATCGAAAACATTCAGTACTTC.

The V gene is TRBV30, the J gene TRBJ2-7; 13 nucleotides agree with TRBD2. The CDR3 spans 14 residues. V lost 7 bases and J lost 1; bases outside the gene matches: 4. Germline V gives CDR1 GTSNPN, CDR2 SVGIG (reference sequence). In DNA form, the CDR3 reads TGTGCCTCTAAACTAGCGGGAGGGTCCTACGAGCAGTACTTC. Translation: CASKLAGGSYEQYF.

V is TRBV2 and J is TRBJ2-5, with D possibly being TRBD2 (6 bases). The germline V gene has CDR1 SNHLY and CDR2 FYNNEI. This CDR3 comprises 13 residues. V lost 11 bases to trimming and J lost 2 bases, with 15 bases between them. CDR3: CAGTPGLQETQYF. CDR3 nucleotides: TGTGCCGGTACACCGGGACTTCAAGAGACCCAGTACTTC. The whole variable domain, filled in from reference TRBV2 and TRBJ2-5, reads EPEVTQTPSHQVTQMGQEVILRCVPISNHLYFYWYRQILGQKVEFLVSFYNNEISEKSEIFDDQFSVERPDGSNFTLKIRSTKLEDSAMYFCAGTPGLQETQYFGPGTRLLVL.

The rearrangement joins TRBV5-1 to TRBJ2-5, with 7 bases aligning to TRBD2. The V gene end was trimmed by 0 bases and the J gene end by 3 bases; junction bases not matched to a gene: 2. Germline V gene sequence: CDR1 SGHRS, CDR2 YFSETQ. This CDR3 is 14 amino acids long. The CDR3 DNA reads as TGCGCCAGCAGCTTGGGAGCGGGGAAAGAGACCCAGTACTTC. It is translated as CASSLGAGKETQYF.

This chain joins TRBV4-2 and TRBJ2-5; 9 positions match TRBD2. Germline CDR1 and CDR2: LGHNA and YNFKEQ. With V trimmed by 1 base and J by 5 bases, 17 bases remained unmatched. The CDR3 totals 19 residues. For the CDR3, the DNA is TGTGCCAGCAGCCAAGCTAGGGGTGGCGGGAGGGCCGGAGGGGAGACCCAGTACTTC. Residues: CASSQARGGGRAGGETQYF.

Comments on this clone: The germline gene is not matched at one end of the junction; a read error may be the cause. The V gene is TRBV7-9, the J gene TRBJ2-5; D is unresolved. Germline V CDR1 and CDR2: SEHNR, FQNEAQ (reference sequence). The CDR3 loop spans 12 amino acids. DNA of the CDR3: TGTTCCAGCAGAGGAGAGCAAGAGACCCAGTACTTC. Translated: CSSRGEQETQYF.

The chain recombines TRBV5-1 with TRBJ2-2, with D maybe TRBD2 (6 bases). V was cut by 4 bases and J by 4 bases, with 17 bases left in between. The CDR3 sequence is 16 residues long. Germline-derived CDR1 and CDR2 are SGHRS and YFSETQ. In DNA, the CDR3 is TGCGCCAGCAGCCTATGGCAAGCGGGTATCACCGGGGAGCTGTTTTTT. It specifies CASSLWQAGITGELFF.

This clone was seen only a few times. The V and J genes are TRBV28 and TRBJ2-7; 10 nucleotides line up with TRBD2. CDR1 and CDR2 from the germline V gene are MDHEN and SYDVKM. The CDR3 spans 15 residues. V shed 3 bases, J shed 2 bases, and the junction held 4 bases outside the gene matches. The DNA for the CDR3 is TGTGCCAGCAGTTTTCTAGCGGGAGTAACCTACGAGCAGTACTTC. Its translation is CASSFLAGVTYEQYF.

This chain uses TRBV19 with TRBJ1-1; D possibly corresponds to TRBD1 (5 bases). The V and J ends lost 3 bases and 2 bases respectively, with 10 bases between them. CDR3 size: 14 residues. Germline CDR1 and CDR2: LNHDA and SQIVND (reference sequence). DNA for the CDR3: TGTGCCAGTAGTATCGCCAGGGATAACACTGAAGCTTTCTTT. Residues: CASSIARDNTEAFF.

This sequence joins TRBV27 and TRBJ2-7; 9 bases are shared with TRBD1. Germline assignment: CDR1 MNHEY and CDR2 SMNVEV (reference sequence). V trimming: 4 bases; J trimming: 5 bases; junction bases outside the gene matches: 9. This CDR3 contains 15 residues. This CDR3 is CASSWGGQGSNEQYF. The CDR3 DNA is TGTGCCAGCAGTTGGGGGGGACAGGGTAGCAACGAGCAGTACTTC.

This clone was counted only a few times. CDR3 residues: CASSSQGAGYGYTF. DNA of the CDR3: TGTGCCAGCAGCTCACAGGGGGCGGGCTATGGCTACACCTTC. The chain is built from TRBV7-2 and TRBJ1-2; 9 positions match TRBD1. This CDR3 has 14 amino acids. CDR1 is SGHTA, CDR2 FQGNSA, per germline. The J segment lost 4 bases and the V segment lost 4 bases, leaving 4 bases of the junction unmatched.

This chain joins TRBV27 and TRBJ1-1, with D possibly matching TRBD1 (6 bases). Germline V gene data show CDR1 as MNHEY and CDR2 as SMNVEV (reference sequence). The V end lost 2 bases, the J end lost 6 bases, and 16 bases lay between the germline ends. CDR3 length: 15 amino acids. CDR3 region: CASSLGGGLSAEAFF. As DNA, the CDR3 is TGTGCCAGCAGTTTAGGGGGGGGGCTCAGCGCTGAAGCTTTCTTT.

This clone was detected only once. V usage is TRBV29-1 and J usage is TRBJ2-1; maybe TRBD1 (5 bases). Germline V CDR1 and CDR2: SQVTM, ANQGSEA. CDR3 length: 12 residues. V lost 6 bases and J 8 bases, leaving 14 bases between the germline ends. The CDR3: CSVGPGSDEQFF. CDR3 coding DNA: TGCAGCGTGGGGCCTGGGTCCGATGAGCAGTTCTTC.

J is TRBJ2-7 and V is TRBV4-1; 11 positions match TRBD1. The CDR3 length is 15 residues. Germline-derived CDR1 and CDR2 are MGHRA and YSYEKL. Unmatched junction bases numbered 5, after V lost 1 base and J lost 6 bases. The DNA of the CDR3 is TGCGCCAGCAGCCAAGGGACAGGGGGCACCGGCGAGCAGTACTTC. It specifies CASSQGTGGTGEQYF.

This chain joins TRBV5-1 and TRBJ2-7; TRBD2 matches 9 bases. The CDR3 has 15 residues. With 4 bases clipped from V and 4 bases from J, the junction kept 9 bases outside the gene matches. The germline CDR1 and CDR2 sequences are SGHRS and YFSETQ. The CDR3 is CASSPSTSGPYEQYF. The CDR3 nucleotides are TGCGCCAGCAGCCCAAGTACTAGCGGGCCTTACGAGCAGTACTTC. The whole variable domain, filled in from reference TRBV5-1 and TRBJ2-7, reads KAGVTQTPRYLIKTRGQQVTLSCSPISGHRSVSWYQQTPGQGLQFLFEYFSETQRNKGNFPGRFSGRQFSNSRSEMNVSTLELGDSALYLCASSPSTSGPYEQYFGPGTRLTVT.

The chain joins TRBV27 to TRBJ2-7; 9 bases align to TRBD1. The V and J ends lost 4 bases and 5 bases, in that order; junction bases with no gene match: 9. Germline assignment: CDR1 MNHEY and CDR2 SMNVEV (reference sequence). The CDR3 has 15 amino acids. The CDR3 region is CASSYRPGQGHEQYF. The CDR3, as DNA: TGTGCCAGCAGTTACCGGCCGGGACAGGGACACGAGCAGTACTTC.

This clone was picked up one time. The CDR3 region is CASSIPGLAGFNEQFF. The CDR3 coding sequence is TGTGCCAGCAGCATCCCGGGACTAGCGGGATTTAATGAGCAGTTCTTC. The chain couples TRBV7-2 to TRBJ2-1, with 13 bases that match TRBD2. The CDR3 length is 16 residues. V was pared by 5 bases and J by 7 bases, with 8 bases of the junction left unmatched. The germline V gene has CDR1 SGHTA and CDR2 FQGNSA. Full variable domain (outside the CDR3, taken from reference TRBV7-2 and TRBJ2-1): GAGVSQSPSNKVTEKGKDVELRCDPISGHTALYWYRQSLGQGLEFLIYFQGNSAPDKSGLPSDRFSAERTGGSVSTLTIQRTQQEDSAVYLCASSIPGLAGFNEQFFGPGTRLTVL.